The present T cell receptor beta chain was sequenced within a study of PD-1 blockade in classical Hodgkin lymphoma. Study as a whole: Nivolumab dosed at 3 mg/kg went to patients intravenously every 2 weeks.

Relative to its sample, this clone is medium-sized. Brentuximab vedotin exposure varied, and every patient relapsed after autologous stem cell transplantation. Sequencing was performed with immunoSEQ multiplex PCR; in TCRdb, only in-frame clones are kept and a portion is missing. The sample contains roughly 61,000 clones, 85% to 90% of which appear only once. Germline V gene sequence: CDR1 SGDLS, CDR2 YYNGEE. The CDR3 extends over 18 amino acids. Deletions cut 4 bases from V and 2 bases from J, with 22 bases between. Sequenced here: peripheral blood mononuclear cells (PBMCs), sampled at baseline. V is TRBV9 and J is TRBJ2-1, with D perhaps matching TRBD1 or TRBD2 (5 bases each). The sequence came from a human donor with classical Hodgkin lymphoma. The CDR3: CASSPRLWGPRPYNEQFF. In DNA form, the CDR3 reads TGTGCCAGCAGCCCCCGACTCTGGGGACCTCGACCCTACAATGAGCAGTTCTTC.